One and the same sample provided the 6 T cell receptor beta chains below, sequenced in a study of OX40 agonist ivuxolimab in advanced cancers. The assay was immunoSEQ multiplex PCR, and TCRdb's table has in-frame clones only and misses some. The profile covers 80,000 or so clones, with 90% appearing a single time and more than 1.5% taken by the ten largest. Sample: CD4+ or CD8+ T cells sorted from blood, taken in a trial of the OX40 agonist ivuxolimab. These TCRs come from an adult with an advanced solid tumor such as melanoma, head and neck, liver or kidney cancer.

The rearrangement links TRBV7-8 to TRBJ2-5; TRBD1 aligns across 7 bases. The V gene's germline CDR1 is SGHVS and CDR2 FQNEAQ. The CDR3 spans 15 residues. Germline trimming cut 3 bases from V and 2 bases from J; bases unmatched to any gene: 6. In DNA, the CDR3 is TGTGCCAGCAGCTTTAATACAGGGGCGCAAGAGACCCAGTACTTC. Its protein product is CASSFNTGAQETQYF.

V is TRBV5-1 and J is TRBJ2-2, with 11 bases fitting TRBD1. The germline V gene encodes CDR1 SGHRS and CDR2 YFSETQ. V lost 6 bases and J lost 5; bases outside the gene matches: 9. The CDR3 length is 16 residues. CDR3: CASTPGQGASTGELFF. CDR3 sequence (DNA): TGCGCCAGCACCCCCGGACAGGGGGCAAGTACCGGGGAGCTGTTTTTT.

The CDR3: CAISGMAGDSQETQYF. CDR3 DNA sequence: TGTGCCATCAGTGGAATGGCGGGGGATTCCCAAGAGACCCAGTACTTC. The chain combines TRBV10-3 with TRBJ2-5, with 7 nucleotides matching TRBD2. Germline loops: CDR1 ENHRY, CDR2 SYGVKD. Trimming removed 4 bases from V and 1 base from J; junction bases left unmatched: 9. This CDR3 comprises 16 residues.

In its sample, this clone was seen once. The V and J genes are TRBV2 and TRBJ2-3, with D possibly matching TRBD2 (7 bases). V lost 11 bases and J lost 1, with 16 bases in between. The CDR3 is made up of 14 amino acids. CDR1 and CDR2 (germline): SNHLY, FYNNEI. The CDR3 here is CAREGGPGTDTQYF. CDR3 nucleotide sequence: TGTGCCCGAGAGGGGGGGCCGGGCACAGATACGCAGTATTTT.

The gene calls are TRBV6-6 and TRBJ2-3; D remains ambiguous. V lost 5 bases and J 2 bases, leaving 14 bases between the germline ends. Germline-derived CDR1 and CDR2 are MNHNY and SVGAGI (reference sequence). The CDR3 extends over 15 amino acids. CDR3 region: CASSKLAGFTDTQYF. The CDR3 coding sequence is TGTGCCAGCAGTAAACTGGCAGGTTTCACAGATACGCAGTATTTT.

The chain is built from TRBV9 and TRBJ2-2, with D perhaps TRBD1 or TRBD2 (6 bases each). This CDR3 comprises 16 residues. Trimming stripped 0 bases from V and 3 bases from J, with 12 bases between. Germline CDR1 is SGDLS and CDR2 is YYNGEE. The CDR3 reads CASSVGGGGYTGELFF. Here the CDR3 DNA reads TGTGCCAGCAGCGTAGGAGGGGGAGGTTACACCGGGGAGCTGTTTTTT.